The present TCR beta chain was sequenced within a study of cytomegalovirus exposure and HLA in healthy donors. Germline V lookup: CDR1 MDHEN, CDR2 SYDVKM. This CDR3 is 11 amino acids long. V was cut by 7 bases and J by 15 bases, with 16 bases left in between. Notes on the study in general: TCR association rates varied by HLA locus in a later analysis, with DRB1 highest and HLA-C lowest. Across all donors, roughly uniform sequencing depth was an assumption of the presence/absence analyses. Follow-up analysis later connected one missense variant in DCLRE1C with trimming of TCR beta V- and J-genes.

Primers for the PCR totalled 60 Vbeta and 13 Jbeta. Only in-frame clones appear in the TCRdb table, and some are missing; sequencing was by immunoSEQ multiplex PCR. Of about 190,000 clones in the sample, around 85% were seen once. With respect to this clone: Its antigen remains unknown.

The sequenced sample was PBMCs. V usage is TRBV28 and J usage is TRBJ2-1; D may be TRBD2 (5 bases). This clonotype was sampled from a man younger than 35 in good health and CMV-seronegative. The CDR3 DNA reads as TGTGCCAGCATGTCATCGGGAACGGGGTTCTTC. Translation: CASMSSGTGFF.